The next 10 T cell receptor beta chains were all read from a single sample in a study of cytomegalovirus exposure and HLA in healthy donors. This table comes from immunoSEQ multiplex PCR, and its TCRdb copy is limited to in-frame clones, with some not included. This sample has roughly 120,000 clones, with about nine tenths found just once. The sequenced sample consisted of PBMCs. The receptors originated from a man younger than 30 in good health and CMV-seronegative.

The V call is TRBV5-1, the J call TRBJ2-1; 10 nucleotides match TRBD1. Germline V gene lookup returns CDR1 SGHRS and CDR2 YFSETQ. V gave up 4 bases and J gave up 8 bases; unmatched junction bases: 6. CDR3 size: 14 residues. The CDR3 nucleotides read TGCGCCAGCAGCCGGCGACAGGGGGCTTATGAGCAGTTCTTC. Amino acids: CASSRRQGAYEQFF.

This rearrangement joins TRBV28 to TRBJ1-1; a possible D gene is TRBD1 (6 bases). CDR1 is MDHEN and CDR2 is SYDVKM in the germline V gene. This CDR3 comprises 14 residues. Trimming took 6 bases from V and 1 from J, leaving 12 bases between them. The CDR3 sequence is CASSWIQGNTEAFF. CDR3 in DNA: TGTGCCAGCAGCTGGATACAGGGGAACACTGAAGCTTTCTTT. The full variable domain, in which reference TRBV28 and TRBJ1-1 provide the parts outside the CDR3, is DVKVTQSSRYLVKRTGEKVFLECVQDMDHENMFWYRQDPGLGLRLIYFSYDVKMKEKGDIPEGYSVSREKKERFSLILESASTNQTSMYLCASSWIQGNTEAFFGQGTRLTVV.

The V gene is TRBV28, the J gene TRBJ1-2, with 9 positions matching TRBD1. Germline V gene sequence: CDR1 MDHEN, CDR2 SYDVKM. This CDR3 comprises 13 residues. The V and J ends lost 4 bases and 6 bases, in that order; junction bases with no gene match: 3. For the CDR3, the DNA is TGTGCCAGCAGTTCCGGACAGGGGAATGGCTACACCTTC. Its translation: CASSSGQGNGYTF.

This clone was seen more than once but under ten times. The chain couples TRBV21-1 to TRBJ2-7; TRBD1 is the table's D call, not checked against the DNA. TRBV21-1 is an annotated pseudogene. The CDR3 consists of 12 residues. CDR3: CASSWAAYEQYF. CDR3 DNA: TGTGCCAGCAGCTGGGCAGCTTACGAGCAGTACTTC.

V and J are TRBV6-1 and TRBJ2-7, with 11 bases identical to TRBD1. V lost 7 bases to trimming and J lost 4 bases; unmatched junction nucleotides: 9. The CDR3 has 15 amino acids. Germline CDR1 and CDR2: MNHNS and SASEGT. CDR3 amino acids: CASKWTGQGAYEQYF. The CDR3 DNA reads as TGTGCCAGCAAATGGACTGGACAGGGGGCTTACGAGCAGTACTTC.

This chain uses TRBV7-2 with TRBJ2-7, with TRBD2 as a possible D gene (5 bases). The V and J ends lost 0 bases and 0 bases respectively, with 6 bases between them. This CDR3 region has 14 residues. CDR1 and CDR2 from the germline V gene are SGHTA and FQGNSA. CDR3 sequence: CASSLAGSSYEQYF. DNA of the CDR3: TGTGCCAGCAGCTTAGCAGGGAGCTCCTACGAGCAGTACTTC.

The CDR3 region is CASSTPGTGWSTEAFF. In nucleotides, the CDR3 is TGTGCCAGCAGTACCCCTGGGACAGGGTGGAGTACTGAAGCTTTCTTT. The rearrangement joins TRBV28 to TRBJ1-1; 9 nucleotides match TRBD1. CDR1 MDHEN and CDR2 SYDVKM come from the germline V gene. With 5 bases clipped from V and 5 bases from J, the junction kept 12 bases outside the gene matches. There are 16 residues in the CDR3.

This rearrangement joins TRBV7-2 to TRBJ1-6; a possible D gene is TRBD1 (6 bases). The CDR3 is made up of 16 amino acids. The V and J ends lost 3 bases and 7 bases respectively, with 16 bases between them. The germline CDR1 and CDR2 sequences are SGHTA and FQGNSA. Here the CDR3 DNA reads TGTGCCAGCAGCTTTCCAGGACAGCGTTTAAATTCACCCCTCCACTTT. Translation: CASSFPGQRLNSPLHF. The full variable domain, rest sourced from reference TRBV7-2 and TRBJ1-6, is GAGVSQSPSNKVTEKGKDVELRCDPISGHTALYWYRQSLGQGLEFLIYFQGNSAPDKSGLPSDRFSAERTGGSVSTLTIQRTQQEDSAVYLCASSFPGQRLNSPLHFGNGTRLTVT.

This clone was found once. The J gene is TRBJ1-3, the V gene TRBV11-2, with D unclear. V lost 0 bases and J 0 bases, leaving 12 bases between the germline ends. Per the germline V gene, CDR1 is SGHAT and CDR2 is FQNNGV. The CDR3 length is 17 residues. Here the CDR3 DNA reads TGTGCCAGCAGCTTAGAGGTCAGGCGATACTCTGGAAACACCATATATTTT. Amino acid sequence: CASSLEVRRYSGNTIYF.

This clone came up once. The rearrangement joins TRBV6-5 to TRBJ1-5; 8 bases fit TRBD1. The V segment lost 5 bases and the J segment 5 bases; nucleotides outside the gene matches: 8. The CDR3 totals 15 residues. Germline CDR1 reads MNHEY; CDR2 reads SVGAGI. CDR3 in amino acids: CASSRTGLDDQPQHF. The CDR3 bases are TGTGCCAGCAGTAGGACAGGGCTCGACGATCAGCCCCAGCATTTT.